A selection of T cell receptor beta chains follows, all from one sample in a study of cytomegalovirus exposure and HLA in healthy donors. Only in-frame clones appear in the TCRdb table, and some are missing; sequencing was by immunoSEQ multiplex PCR. The sample shows over 100,000 clones, approximately 82% of them seen only once. Sequenced sample: PBMCs. The receptors were sampled from a middle-aged man in good health and CMV-seronegative. Each CDR3 is given with its conserved first and last residue. The D gene is left open where the match is weak. Only some rows state a clone size, as once, few, many or a class for expanded clones.

TRBV6-5	NA	TRBD1	TRBJ1-4	CASSRDRGEEKLFF	TGTGCCAGCAGTCGGGACAGGGGGGAGGAAAAACTGTTTTTT
TRBV9	NA	NA	TRBJ1-3	CASSPTAAFTIYF	TGTGCCAGCAGCCCCACGGCGGCCTTCACCATATATTTT
TRBV29-1	NA	NA	TRBJ2-3	CSVGPRVSTDTQYF	TGCAGCGTTGGACCGCGGGTTAGCACAGATACGCAGTATTTT
TRBV5-1	NA	TRBD1	TRBJ2-5	CASRWTGSGETQYF	TGCGCCAGCAGGTGGACAGGTTCGGGGGAGACCCAGTACTTC
TRBV29-1	NA	NA	TRBJ2-3	CSVVSRSTDTQYF	TGCAGCGTTGTATCCAGAAGCACAGATACGCAGTATTTT
TRBV2	NA	TRBD1	TRBJ2-5	CASRTGTGGRETQYF	TGTGCCAGCAGAACCGGGACAGGGGGCCGAGAGACCCAGTACTTC
TRBV27	once	NA	TRBJ2-6	CATALSSGANVLTF	TGTGCCACCGCCCTGAGCTCTGGGGCCAACGTCCTGACTTTC
TRBV20-1	once	NA	TRBJ1-1	CSARTGTETFF	TGCAGTGCTAGAACAGGAACGGAAACTTTCTTT
TRBV5-4	NA	NA	TRBJ2-7	CASSGGAGKSYEQYF	TGTGCCAGCAGCGGGGGGGCAGGGAAATCCTACGAGCAGTACTTC
TRBV5-1	NA	TRBD1	TRBJ2-2	CASSLGPGGFVTGELFF	TGCGCCAGCAGCTTGGGCCCAGGGGGATTCGTCACCGGGGAGCTGTTTTTT
TRBV19	NA	TRBD1	TRBJ2-7	CASSTRTGVITYEQYF	TGTGCCAGTAGTACGCGGACAGGGGTGATTACCTACGAGCAGTACTTC
TRBV6-6	once	TRBD2	TRBJ2-3	CASSLTSGTDTQYF	TGTGCCAGCAGTTTGACTAGCGGAACAGATACGCAGTATTTT
TRBV6-6	once	TRBD1	TRBJ1-5	CASRETGGNQPQHF	TGTGCCAGCAGAGAAACAGGGGGCAATCAGCCCCAGCATTTT
TRBV9	NA	NA	TRBJ2-7	CASSVGQPYYEQYF	TGTGCCAGCAGCGTGGGACAACCGTACTACGAGCAGTACTTC
TRBV29-1	NA	TRBD1	TRBJ1-2	CSVEGDRDLYGYTF	TGCAGCGTTGAAGGAGACAGGGACCTCTATGGCTACACCTTC
TRBV7-2	NA	NA	TRBJ1-2	CASSLAVRIYGYTF	TGTGCCAGCAGCTTAGCGGTCAGGATCTATGGCTACACCTTC
TRBV7-2	NA	TRBD2	TRBJ2-3	CASSLAIASGGPTDTQYF	TGTGCCAGCAGCTTAGCGATTGCGTCGGGGGGGCCCACAGATACGCAGTATTTT
TRBV7-9	NA	NA	TRBJ1-1	CASSLGQGMNTEAFF	TGTGCCAGCAGCTTAGGTCAGGGTATGAACACTGAAGCTTTCTTT
TRBV4-1	NA	TRBD1	TRBJ1-2	CASSPRTGGLHYGYTF	TGCGCCAGCAGCCCCCGGACAGGGGGCCTCCACTATGGCTACACCTTC
TRBV29-1	few	TRBD1	TRBJ1-1	CSVRDRGSTEAFF	TGCAGCGTCCGTGACAGGGGCAGCACTGAAGCTTTCTTT
TRBV9	NA	TRBD1	TRBJ2-5	CASSARGQGFETQYF	TGTGCCAGCAGCGCACGAGGACAGGGGTTCGAGACCCAGTACTTC
TRBV30	NA	NA	TRBJ2-3	CAWSVPASSPDTQYF	TGTGCCTGGAGTGTACCGGCTAGTTCGCCAGATACGCAGTATTTT
TRBV6-1	NA	TRBD1	TRBJ1-2	CASRGQGNLGYTF	TGTGCCAGCAGGGGACAGGGGAATCTTGGCTACACCTTC
TRBV19	NA	NA	TRBJ2-3	CATSETISTDTQYF	TGTGCCACCAGTGAGACTATTAGCACAGATACGCAGTATTTT
TRBV9	NA	NA	TRBJ1-5	CASSPEGGGNQPQHF	TGTGCCAGCAGCCCAGAAGGGGGGGGCAATCAGCCCCAGCATTTT
TRBV10-3	NA	TRBD2	TRBJ2-4	CAIGAGREDIQYF	TGTGCCATCGGGGCAGGGAGGGAGGACATTCAGTACTTC
TRBV5-4	NA	NA	TRBJ1-6	CASSLLGPDSPLHF	TGTGCCAGCAGCCTGCTGGGGCCGGATTCACCCCTCCACTTT
TRBV11-2	NA	TRBD1	TRBJ1-1	CASSSSGDWQGDTEAFF	TGTGCCAGCAGCTCGAGTGGGGACTGGCAGGGGGACACTGAAGCTTTCTTT
TRBV7-9	NA	TRBD1	TRBJ1-1	CASSMDRGTRTEAFF	TGTGCCAGCAGCATGGACAGGGGGACACGGACTGAAGCTTTCTTT
TRBV6-1	NA	NA	TRBJ1-3	CASSANYGRGSGNTIYF	TGTGCCAGCAGTGCCAACTATGGAAGAGGGTCTGGAAACACCATATATTTT
TRBV6-6	NA	NA	TRBJ1-1	CASSVLGAGGTEAFF	TGTGCCAGCAGCGTATTGGGCGCGGGAGGCACTGAAGCTTTCTTT
TRBV7-2	NA	TRBD2	TRBJ2-5	CASSYPLASGRSQETQYF	TGTGCCAGCAGCTATCCATTGGCTAGCGGTCGATCCCAAGAGACCCAGTACTTC
TRBV5-1	few	TRBD2	TRBJ2-3	CASSLSRSGGTSTDTQYF	TGCGCCAGCAGCTTGTCGAGAAGCGGGGGGACTAGCACAGATACGCAGTATTTT
TRBV30	few	NA	TRBJ1-2	CAAWQGGNYGYTF	TGTGCCGCATGGCAGGGCGGCAACTATGGCTACACCTTC
TRBV20-1	NA	NA	TRBJ2-5	CSVGGMETQYF	TGCAGTGTCGGAGGGATGGAGACCCAGTACTTC
TRBV5-6	NA	NA	TRBJ1-3	CASSPGSGNTIYF	TGTGCCAGCAGCCCCGGCTCTGGAAACACCATATATTTT
TRBV4-3	once	TRBD1	TRBJ2-7	CASSQGPLQGFHEQYF	TGCGCCAGCAGCCAAGGGCCGCTACAGGGGTTCCACGAGCAGTACTTC
TRBV19	NA	NA	TRBJ1-4	CASGRVNEKLFF	TGTGCCAGTGGCAGGGTGAATGAAAAACTGTTTTTT
TRBV4-3	NA	NA	TRBJ1-5	CASSQDWTADQPQHF	TGCGCCAGCAGCCAAGATTGGACAGCTGATCAGCCCCAGCATTTT
TRBV27	NA	NA	TRBJ2-7	CASSSVRGYEQYF	TGTGCCAGCAGTTCAGTCAGGGGATACGAGCAGTACTTC
TRBV5-1	NA	NA	TRBJ1-4	CASRGTPNEKLFF	TGCGCCAGCAGAGGGACACCGAATGAAAAACTGTTTTTT
TRBV19	NA	TRBD1	TRBJ1-4	CASSTRLTGGNEKLFF	TGTGCCAGTAGTACCCGCCTGACAGGGGGTAATGAAAAACTGTTTTTT
TRBV6-1	NA	NA	TRBJ2-3	CASSNQMGTDTQYF	TGTGCCAGCAGTAACCAGATGGGCACAGATACGCAGTATTTT
TRBV7-8	once	NA	TRBJ1-2	CASSPSGVGGYTF	TGTGCCAGCAGCCCGTCAGGGGTCGGGGGCTACACCTTC
TRBV13	NA	TRBD2	TRBJ2-1	CASSPLSGGAYNEQFF	TGTGCCAGCAGCCCACTTAGCGGGGGGGCCTACAATGAGCAGTTCTTC
TRBV7-8	NA	TRBD1	TRBJ2-7	CASSSWTGGGSYEQYF	TGTGCCAGCAGCTCCTGGACAGGGGGGGGCTCCTACGAGCAGTACTTC
TRBV28	NA	TRBD2	TRBJ2-5	CASSSRLAGVRQETQYF	TGTGCCAGCAGTTCAAGACTAGCGGGGGTAAGACAAGAGACCCAGTACTTC
TRBV6-5	NA	TRBD1	TRBJ2-7	CASSTSGQGFYEQYF	TGTGCCAGCAGTACCTCGGGACAGGGGTTCTACGAGCAGTACTTC
TRBV11-1	NA	TRBD1	TRBJ2-4	CASSHRDSHFPSAKNIQYF	TGTGCCAGCAGCCACAGGGACAGTCACTTTCCCTCAGCCAAAAACATTCAGTACTTC
TRBV7-2	NA	NA	TRBJ1-5	CASSFKGDQPQHF	TGTGCCAGCAGCTTTAAGGGGGATCAGCCCCAGCATTTT
TRBV18	NA	NA	TRBJ2-2	CASSPQASGELFF	TGTGCCAGCTCTCCCCAAGCCTCGGGGGAGCTGTTTTTT
TRBV27	few	NA	TRBJ1-6	CASKIAGPGSPLHF	TGTGCCAGCAAAATCGCAGGGCCTGGTTCACCCCTCCACTTT
TRBV7-9	NA	NA	TRBJ1-1	CASDTSTGKAFF	TGTGCCAGCGACACCTCGACAGGCAAAGCTTTCTTT